The rows below give T cell receptor beta chains drawn from one sample of a study of identical twins. In TCRdb, the 5' RACE reads were re-called with MiXCR into one record per CDR3 protein. The sample records some 440,000 distinct CDR3 sequences, approximately 24% being singletons. This sample also belongs to another study, concerning T cells expressing NK-cell markers.

The sequencing input was CD4+ T cells sorted from blood. Receptor source: a woman aged 18-29 years in good health. CDR3s include the opening cysteine and the closing phenylalanine or tryptophan. The order of the fields is CDR3 protein, CDR3 DNA, D gene, V gene, J gene, clone size. D genes are given only for firm matches. Clone size, where shown, is once, few, many, or a class for clones that have expanded.

CATSDGGALTQFF	TGTGCCACCAGTGATGGCGGCGCCTTAACTCAGTTCTTC	.	TRBV24-1	TRBJ2-1	few
CASSQSLMVGPGELFF	TGTGCCAGCTCACAGTCCCTGATGGTAGGACCCGGGGAGCTGTTTTTT	.	TRBV18	TRBJ2-2	.
CSARAGTNQPQHF	TGCAGTGCTAGAGCCGGGACAAATCAGCCCCAGCATTTT	.	TRBV20-1	TRBJ1-5	.
CASPSGSSYNEQFF	TGTGCCTCCCCCAGCGGGAGTTCGTACAATGAGCAGTTCTTC	TRBD2	TRBV30	TRBJ2-1	.
CASNSDSSGSPLHF	TGTGCCAGCAACTCGGACAGCTCGGGTTCACCCCTCCACTTT	.	TRBV4-2	TRBJ1-6	.
CSVETGTYNEQFF	TGCAGCGTTGAAACAGGGACCTACAATGAGCAGTTCTTC	.	TRBV29-1	TRBJ2-1	.
CATSKGQGEAFF	TGTGCCACCAGCAAGGGACAGGGTGAAGCTTTCTTT	TRBD1	TRBV15	TRBJ1-1	.
CASSFTDYEQYF	TGCGCCAGCAGCTTCACAGACTACGAGCAGTACTTC	.	TRBV5-1	TRBJ2-7	few
CASSSVRGGYTF	TGTGCCAGCAGTTCCGTCAGGGGTGGCTACACCTTC	.	TRBV12-3/TRBV12-4	TRBJ1-2	many
CAISESGIYEQYF	TGTGCCATCAGTGAGTCCGGCATCTACGAGCAGTACTTC	.	TRBV10-3	TRBJ2-7	.
CSVLENRDSYEQYF	TGCAGCGTTCTAGAGAACCGGGACAGCTACGAGCAGTACTTC	TRBD1	TRBV29-1	TRBJ2-7	few
CASASQGMNTEAFF	TGCGCCAGCGCCTCACAGGGGATGAACACTGAAGCTTTCTTT	TRBD1	TRBV5-1	TRBJ1-1	.
CASSVGGGPGNEQFF	TGTGCCAGCAGCGTAGGTGGGGGGCCTGGCAATGAGCAGTTCTTC	.	TRBV9	TRBJ2-1	few
CASSFDSGSNSPLHF	TGTGCCAGCAGTTTTGACAGCGGAAGCAATTCACCCCTCCACTTT	.	TRBV2	TRBJ1-6	few
CASSYQAGGIQETQYF	TGTGCCAGCAGTTACCAGGCGGGGGGGATCCAAGAGACCCAGTACTTC	TRBD2	TRBV6-2/TRBV6-3	TRBJ2-5	few
CASSEGVSKNIQYF	TGTGCCAGCAGCGAGGGGGTTTCCAAAAACATTCAGTACTTC	.	TRBV9	TRBJ2-4	.
CASSSEGWGTETQYF	TGTGCCAGCAGTTCAGAGGGATGGGGAACAGAGACCCAGTACTTC	.	TRBV12-3/TRBV12-4	TRBJ2-5	.
CASSAYSYHNSYNEQFF	TGTGCCAGCAGCGCGTACTCATACCACAACTCCTACAATGAGCAGTTCTTC	.	TRBV7-9	TRBJ2-1	.
CASSPKSLAKNIQYF	TGTGCCAGCAGTCCGAAGAGTCTAGCCAAAAACATTCAGTACTTC	.	TRBV7-9	TRBJ2-4	.
CASSRTRVQETQYF	TGTGCCAGCAGCCGGACTAGGGTACAAGAGACCCAGTACTTC	TRBD2	TRBV5-6	TRBJ2-5	.
CASSPRGQGHGYTF	TGTGCCAGCAGCCCTCGGGGACAGGGACATGGCTACACCTTC	TRBD1	TRBV14	TRBJ1-2	many
CASSQDPSSYEQYF	TGCGCCAGCAGCCAAGATCCGTCTTCATACGAGCAGTACTTC	.	TRBV4-3	TRBJ2-7	.
CSARSPNTEAFF	TGCAGTGCCAGGAGTCCGAACACTGAAGCTTTCTTT	.	TRBV20-1	TRBJ1-1	.
CASSPGRASEQYF	TGTGCCAGCTCACCAGGCAGGGCAAGCGAGCAGTACTTC	.	TRBV18	TRBJ2-7	.
CASSLREGPNTGELFF	TGTGCCAGCAGTTTAAGGGAGGGGCCGAACACCGGGGAGCTGTTTTTT	TRBD2	TRBV12-3/TRBV12-4	TRBJ2-2	few
CASSLGAETDTQYF	TGCGCCAGCAGCTTGGGGGCAGAGACAGATACGCAGTATTTT	.	TRBV5-1	TRBJ2-3	.
CASSFLGTPSSGANVLTF	TGTGCCAGCAGTTTTTTGGGTACCCCCAGCTCTGGGGCCAACGTCCTGACTTTC	.	TRBV27	TRBJ2-6	many
CASSSDTGTVNSPLHF	TGTGCCAGCAGTTCTGACACCGGGACGGTGAATTCACCCCTCCACTTT	.	TRBV6-5	TRBJ1-6	few
CSARDLQTGQETQYF	TGCAGTGCTAGAGATCTCCAGACAGGGCAAGAGACCCAGTACTTC	TRBD1	TRBV20-1	TRBJ2-5	many
CASGGQNEQFF	TGTGCCAGCGGGGGGCAGAATGAGCAGTTCTTC	.	TRBV6-1	TRBJ2-1	.
CASSQTGGGTDTQYF	TGTGCCAGCAGCCAAACAGGGGGCGGCACAGATACGCAGTATTTT	TRBD1	TRBV7-2	TRBJ2-3	.
CSAARDSSYEQYF	TGCAGTGCTGCCCGGGACAGTTCCTACGAGCAGTACTTC	TRBD1	TRBV20-1	TRBJ2-7	.
CASSPPVNTGELFF	TGTGCCAGCAGCCCCCCAGTGAACACCGGGGAGCTGTTTTTT	.	TRBV3-1	TRBJ2-2	.
CSAIRDYRDTQYF	TGCAGTGCTATACGGGACTATCGGGATACGCAGTATTTT	TRBD2	TRBV20-1	TRBJ2-3	.
CSARDLRGAGNTEAFF	TGCAGTGCTAGAGATCTTCGGGGGGCAGGCAACACTGAAGCTTTCTTT	.	TRBV20-1	TRBJ1-1	many
CASSQDGGFQPQHF	TGTGCCAGCAGCCAAGATGGGGGTTTTCAGCCCCAGCATTTT	.	TRBV4-2	TRBJ1-5	.
CASSLQGGMNTEAFF	TGTGCCAGCAGCTTACAAGGAGGGATGAACACTGAAGCTTTCTTT	.	TRBV7-2	TRBJ1-1	few
CASSLNGGHEQYF	TGTGCCAGCAGTTTAAACGGGGGCCACGAGCAGTACTTC	.	TRBV27	TRBJ2-7	.
CASSLELRGEQFF	TGCGCCAGCAGCTTGGAGCTCCGGGGTGAGCAGTTCTTC	.	TRBV5-1	TRBJ2-1	.
CASSLASTGEQYF	TGTGCCAGCAGCTTAGCCTCGACGGGGGAGCAGTACTTC	.	TRBV7-9	TRBJ2-7	few
CASSLSGYLSGEQYF	TGTGCTAGCAGCCTCTCAGGGTACCTATCAGGCGAGCAGTACTTC	.	TRBV7-7	TRBJ2-7	many
CATSGAGRNEQFF	TGTGCCACCAGTGGAGCAGGACGCAATGAGCAGTTCTTC	.	TRBV24-1	TRBJ2-1	.
CASSQRVLAPSGNEQFF	TGTGCCAGCAGCCAAAGGGTACTAGCGCCTTCGGGCAATGAGCAGTTCTTC	TRBD2	TRBV3-1	TRBJ2-1	.
CASSFRASNEKLFF	TGCGCCAGCAGCTTTCGTGCGTCTAATGAAAAACTGTTTTTT	.	TRBV5-1	TRBJ1-4	few
CASSLTGYLQYF	TGTGCCAGCAGCTTAACTGGATACCTTCAGTACTTC	.	TRBV7-2	TRBJ2-5	.
CASSVATSGYEQYF	TGTGCCAGCAGCGTAGCTACTAGCGGATACGAGCAGTACTTC	TRBD2	TRBV9	TRBJ2-7	.
CASSLNSHGYTF	TGTGCCAGCAGTTTAAATAGTCATGGCTACACCTTC	.	TRBV12-3/TRBV12-4	TRBJ1-2	.
CASSLGGGGEAFF	TGTGCCAGCAGCCTAGGAGGGGGGGGTGAAGCTTTCTTT	.	TRBV3-1	TRBJ1-1	.
CASSLGGAGGASVQFF	TGTGCCAGCAGTTTGGGGGGGGCCGGGGGCGCGAGTGTGCAGTTCTTC	.	TRBV28	TRBJ2-1	few